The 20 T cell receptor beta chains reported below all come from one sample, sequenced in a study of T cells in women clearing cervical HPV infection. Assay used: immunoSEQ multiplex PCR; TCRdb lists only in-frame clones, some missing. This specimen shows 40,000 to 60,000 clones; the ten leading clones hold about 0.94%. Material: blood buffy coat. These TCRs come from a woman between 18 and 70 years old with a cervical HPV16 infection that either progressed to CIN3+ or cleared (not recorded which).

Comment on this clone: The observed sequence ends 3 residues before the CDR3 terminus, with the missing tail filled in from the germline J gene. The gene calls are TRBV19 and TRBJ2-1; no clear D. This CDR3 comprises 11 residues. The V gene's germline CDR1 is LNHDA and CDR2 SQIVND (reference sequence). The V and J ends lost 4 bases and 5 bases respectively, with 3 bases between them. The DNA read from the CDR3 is TGTGCCAGTAGTACTAACAATGAG. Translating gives CASSTNNE. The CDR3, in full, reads CASSTNNEQFF.

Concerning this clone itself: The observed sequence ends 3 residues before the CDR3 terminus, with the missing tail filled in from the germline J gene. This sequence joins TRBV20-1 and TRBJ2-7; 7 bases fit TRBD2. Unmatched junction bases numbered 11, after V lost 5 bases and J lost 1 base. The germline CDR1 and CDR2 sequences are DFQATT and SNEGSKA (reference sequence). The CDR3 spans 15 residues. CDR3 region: CSASTSSGVSYEQYF. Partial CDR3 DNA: TGCAGTGCTTCCACGTCCAGCGGGGTTTCCTACGAG.

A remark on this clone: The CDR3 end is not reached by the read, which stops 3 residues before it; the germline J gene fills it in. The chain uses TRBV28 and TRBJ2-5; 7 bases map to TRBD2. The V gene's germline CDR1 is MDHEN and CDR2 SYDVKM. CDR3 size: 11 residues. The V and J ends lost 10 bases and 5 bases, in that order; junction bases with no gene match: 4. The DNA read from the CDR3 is TGTGCCATCCTCGGGGGGGAGACC. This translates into CAILGGET. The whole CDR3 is CAILGGETQYF.

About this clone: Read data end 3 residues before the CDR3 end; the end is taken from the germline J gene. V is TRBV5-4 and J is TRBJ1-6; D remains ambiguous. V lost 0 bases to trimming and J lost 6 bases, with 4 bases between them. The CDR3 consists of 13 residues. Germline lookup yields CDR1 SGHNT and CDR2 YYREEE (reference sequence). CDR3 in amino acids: CASSLGINSPLHF. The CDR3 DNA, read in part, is TGTGCCAGCAGCTTGGGTATTAATTCACCC.

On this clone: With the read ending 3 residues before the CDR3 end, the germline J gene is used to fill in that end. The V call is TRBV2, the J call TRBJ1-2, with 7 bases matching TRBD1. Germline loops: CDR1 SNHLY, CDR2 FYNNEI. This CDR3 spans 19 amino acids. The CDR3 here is CASSSKALNGTVIYNDYTF. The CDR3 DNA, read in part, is TGTGCCAGCAGTTCCAAAGCCCTCAACGGGACAGTCATATACAATGAC.

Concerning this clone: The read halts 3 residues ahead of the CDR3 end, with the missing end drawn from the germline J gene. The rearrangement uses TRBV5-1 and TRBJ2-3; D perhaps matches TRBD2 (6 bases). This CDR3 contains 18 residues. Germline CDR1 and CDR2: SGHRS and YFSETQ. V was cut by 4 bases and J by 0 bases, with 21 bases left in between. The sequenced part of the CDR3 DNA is TGCGCCAGCAGCCCGCTCCGAGGCGGCGGGAAGAGCACAGATACG. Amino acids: CASSPLRGGGKSTDT. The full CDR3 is CASSPLRGGGKSTDTQYF.

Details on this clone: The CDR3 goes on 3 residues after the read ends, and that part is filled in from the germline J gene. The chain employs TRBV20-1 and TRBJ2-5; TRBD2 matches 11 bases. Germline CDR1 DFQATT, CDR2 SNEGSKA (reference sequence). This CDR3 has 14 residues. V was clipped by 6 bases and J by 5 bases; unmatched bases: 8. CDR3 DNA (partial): TGCAGTGCAAATAGCGGGGGGGCCGGGGAGACC. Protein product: CSANSGGAGET. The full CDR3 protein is CSANSGGAGETQYF.

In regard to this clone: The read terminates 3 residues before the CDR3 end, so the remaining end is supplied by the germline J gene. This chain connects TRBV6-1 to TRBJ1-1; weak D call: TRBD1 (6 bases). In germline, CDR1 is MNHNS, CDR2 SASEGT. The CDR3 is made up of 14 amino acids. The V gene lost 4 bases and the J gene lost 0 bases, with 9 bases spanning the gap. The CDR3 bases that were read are TGTGCCAGCAGTGTACAGGGACTGAACACTGAA. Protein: CASSVQGLNTE. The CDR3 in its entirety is CASSVQGLNTEAFF.

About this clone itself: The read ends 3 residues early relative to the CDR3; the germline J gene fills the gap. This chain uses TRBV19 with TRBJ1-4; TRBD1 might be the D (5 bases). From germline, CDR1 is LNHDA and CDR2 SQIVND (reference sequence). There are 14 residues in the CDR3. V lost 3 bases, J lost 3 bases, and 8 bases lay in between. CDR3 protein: CASSIRGANEKLFF. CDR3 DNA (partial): TGTGCCAGTAGTATCCGGGGGGCTAATGAAAAA.

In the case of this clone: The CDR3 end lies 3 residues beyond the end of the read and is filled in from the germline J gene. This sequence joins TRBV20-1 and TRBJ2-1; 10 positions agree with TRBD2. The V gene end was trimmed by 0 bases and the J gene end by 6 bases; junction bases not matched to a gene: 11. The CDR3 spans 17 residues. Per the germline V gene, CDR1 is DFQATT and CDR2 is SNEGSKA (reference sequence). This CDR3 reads CSARDVKRTSGANEQFF. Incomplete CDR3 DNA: TGCAGTGCTAGAGATGTAAAACGTACTAGCGGGGCCAATGAG.

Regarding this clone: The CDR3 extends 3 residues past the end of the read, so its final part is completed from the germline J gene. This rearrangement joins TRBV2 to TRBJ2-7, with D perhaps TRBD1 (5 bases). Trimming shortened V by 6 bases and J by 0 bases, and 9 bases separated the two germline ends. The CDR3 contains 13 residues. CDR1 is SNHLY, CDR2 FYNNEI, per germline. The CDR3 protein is CASRTDSSYEQYF. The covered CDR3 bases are TGTGCCAGCAGAACCGACAGCTCCTACGAG.

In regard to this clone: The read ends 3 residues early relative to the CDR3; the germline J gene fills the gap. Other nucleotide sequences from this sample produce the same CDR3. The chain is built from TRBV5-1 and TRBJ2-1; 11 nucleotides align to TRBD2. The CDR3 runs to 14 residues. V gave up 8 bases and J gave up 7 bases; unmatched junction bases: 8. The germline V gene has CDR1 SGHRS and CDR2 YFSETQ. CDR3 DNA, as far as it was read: TGCGCCAGTCGGATAGCGGGGGGGTCTAATGAG. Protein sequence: CASRIAGGSNE. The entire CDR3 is CASRIAGGSNEQFF.

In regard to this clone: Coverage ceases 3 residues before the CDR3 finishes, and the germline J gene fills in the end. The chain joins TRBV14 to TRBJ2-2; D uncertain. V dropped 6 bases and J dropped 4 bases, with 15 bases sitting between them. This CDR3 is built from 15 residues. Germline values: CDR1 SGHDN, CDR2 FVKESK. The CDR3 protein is CASRPSGQSTGELFF. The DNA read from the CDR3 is TGTGCCAGCAGACCCTCCGGTCAATCCACCGGGGAG.

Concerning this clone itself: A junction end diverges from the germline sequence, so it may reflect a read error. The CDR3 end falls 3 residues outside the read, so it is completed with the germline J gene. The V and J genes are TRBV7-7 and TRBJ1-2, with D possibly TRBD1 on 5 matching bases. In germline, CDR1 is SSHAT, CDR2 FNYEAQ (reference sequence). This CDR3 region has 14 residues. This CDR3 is CASSVGLGHNDYTF. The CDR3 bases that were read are TGTGCTAGCAGCGTGGGGCTGGGTCACAATGAC.

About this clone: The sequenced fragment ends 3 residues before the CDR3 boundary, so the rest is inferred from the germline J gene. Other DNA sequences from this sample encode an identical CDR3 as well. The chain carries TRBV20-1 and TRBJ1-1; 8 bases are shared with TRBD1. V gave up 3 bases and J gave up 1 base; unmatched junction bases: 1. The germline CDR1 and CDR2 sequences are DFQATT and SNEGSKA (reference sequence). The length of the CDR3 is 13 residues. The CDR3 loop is CSASRGPNTEAFF. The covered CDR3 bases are TGCAGTGCTAGCAGGGGGCCGAACACTGAA.

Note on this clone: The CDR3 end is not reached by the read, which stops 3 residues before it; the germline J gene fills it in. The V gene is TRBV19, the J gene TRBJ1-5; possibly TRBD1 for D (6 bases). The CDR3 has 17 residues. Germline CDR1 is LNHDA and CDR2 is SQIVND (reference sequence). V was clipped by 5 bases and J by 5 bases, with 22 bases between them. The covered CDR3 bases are TGTGCCAGTAGTGCACTAAGGGGGAGGGCCGGGGATCAGCCC. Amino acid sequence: CASSALRGRAGDQP. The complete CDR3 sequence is CASSALRGRAGDQPQHF.

The part of the CDR3 DNA that was read is TGTGCCAGTAGTATGGGCACTTCCTCTGGGGCCAACGTG. This encodes CASSMGTSSGANV. The complete CDR3 sequence is CASSMGTSSGANVLFF. The V gene is TRBV19, the J gene TRBJ2-2; D is possibly TRBD1 (5 bases). The read is 3 residues too short to cover the CDR3 end, so that end is filled in from the germline J gene. The CDR3 is 16 amino acids. CDR1 and CDR2 from the germline V gene are LNHDA and SQIVND (reference sequence).

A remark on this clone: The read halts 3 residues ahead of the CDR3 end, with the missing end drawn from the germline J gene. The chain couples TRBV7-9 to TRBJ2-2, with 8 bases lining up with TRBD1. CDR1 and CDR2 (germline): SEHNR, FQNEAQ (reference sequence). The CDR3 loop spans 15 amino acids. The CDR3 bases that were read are TGTGCCAGCAGCAAAGCAGGGGGCAATGGTGAAAAG. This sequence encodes CASSKAGGNGEK. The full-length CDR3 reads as CASSKAGGNGEKLFF.

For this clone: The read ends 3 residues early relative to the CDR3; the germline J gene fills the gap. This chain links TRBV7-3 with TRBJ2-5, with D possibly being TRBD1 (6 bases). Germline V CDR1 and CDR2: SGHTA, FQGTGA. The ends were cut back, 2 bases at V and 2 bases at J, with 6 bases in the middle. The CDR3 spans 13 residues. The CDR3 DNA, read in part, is TGTGCCAGCAGCTTAGACAGGCAAGAGACC. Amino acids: CASSLDRQET. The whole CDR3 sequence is CASSLDRQETQYF.

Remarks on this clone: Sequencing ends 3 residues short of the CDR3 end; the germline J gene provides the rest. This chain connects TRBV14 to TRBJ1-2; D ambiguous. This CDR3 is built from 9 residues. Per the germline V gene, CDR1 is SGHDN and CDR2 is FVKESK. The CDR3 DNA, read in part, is TGTGCCAGCAGCCCGGGC. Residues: CASSPG. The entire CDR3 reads CASSPGYTF.